The 25 T cell receptor beta chains reported below all come from one sample, sequenced in a study of T cell responses to AZD1222 COVID-19 vaccine. Profiled with immunoSEQ multiplex PCR; TCRdb holds only in-frame clones, not every one. Of roughly 150,000 clones in the sample, 87% are singletons; the top ten hold roughly 1.1%. The sample in question was peripheral blood, obtained 28 days after the second AZD1222 dose. Source of these receptors: an adult who received the AZD1222 COVID-19 vaccine.

The chain is built from TRBV5-4 and TRBJ2-5, with no clear D. V was pared by 0 bases and J by 5 bases, with 8 bases between. The germline gives CDR1 SGHNT, CDR2 YYREEE (reference sequence). CDR3 length equals 13 residues. The DNA for the CDR3 is TGTGCCAGCAGCTTGGCGTGGCGGGAGACCCAGTACTTC. This gives the protein CASSLAWRETQYF.

V is TRBV11-2 and J is TRBJ1-1; 8 bases align to TRBD1. CDR1 and CDR2 from the germline V gene are SGHAT and FQNNGV. The CDR3 totals 15 residues. V was pared by 5 bases and J by 0 bases, with 5 bases of the junction left unmatched. This chain's CDR3 is CASSEQGGLNTEAFF. CDR3 coding DNA: TGTGCCAGCAGCGAACAGGGGGGGCTGAACACTGAAGCTTTCTTT.

The chain joins TRBV19 to TRBJ2-7, with a tentative D call TRBD1 (6 bases). From germline, CDR1 is LNHDA and CDR2 SQIVND (reference sequence). This CDR3 contains 15 residues. V lost 1 base and J lost 2, with 12 bases in between. DNA for the CDR3: TGTGCCAGTAGTATAGGGTCAGGGGCGACCTACGAGCAGTACTTC. This codes for CASSIGSGATYEQYF.

The chain has TRBV19 and TRBJ2-5; no clear D. The length of the CDR3 is 12 residues. In germline, CDR1 is LNHDA, CDR2 SQIVND (reference sequence). V lost 4 bases and J lost 5, with 8 bases in between. CDR3 amino acids: CASSTTGETQYF. In nucleotides, the CDR3 is TGTGCCAGTAGTACTACCGGGGAGACCCAGTACTTC.

V and J are TRBV5-4 and TRBJ1-3; D gene ambiguous. Germline V gene sequence: CDR1 SGHNT, CDR2 YYREEE (reference sequence). This CDR3 has 15 residues. The V end was cut by 0 bases, the J end by 3 bases, with 10 bases between. CDR3 DNA sequence: TGTGCCAGCAGCTTGGGCGGGGAGGGTGGAAACACCATATATTTT. Its protein is CASSLGGEGGNTIYF.

The CDR3 coding sequence is TGTGCTAGTGGTTTTACCGGACAGGCCCCGGGCAATCAGCCCCAGCATTTT. Translation gives CASGFTGQAPGNQPQHF. V and J are TRBV12-5 and TRBJ1-5; TRBD1 aligns across 7 bases. V lost 3 bases to trimming and J lost 2 bases; unmatched junction nucleotides: 10. Germline lookup yields CDR1 LGHNT and CDR2 FRNRAP. CDR3 size: 17 residues.

The V gene is TRBV2, the J gene TRBJ2-1; 7 bases map to TRBD1. CDR1 and CDR2 from the germline V gene are SNHLY and FYNNEI. The V segment lost 5 bases and the J segment 4 bases; nucleotides outside the gene matches: 8. This CDR3 is 15 amino acids long. The DNA of the CDR3 is TGTGCCAGCAGTAAGACAGGGAACCAATACAATGAGCAGTTCTTC. Amino acids: CASSKTGNQYNEQFF.

The V call is TRBV7-2, the J call TRBJ2-7, with a possible D match to TRBD2 (5 bases). The germline CDR1 and CDR2 sequences are SGHTA and FQGNSA. V lost 4 bases, J lost 4 bases, and 17 bases lay in between. CDR3 length: 15 residues. CDR3 loop: CASSSRVGRTYEQYF. The CDR3 DNA reads as TGTGCCAGCAGCTCCCGAGTAGGGCGGACTTACGAGCAGTACTTC.

This sequence joins TRBV3-1 (or the pseudogene TRBV3-2) and TRBJ1-6; D gene uncertain. Germline CDR1 reads LGHDT; CDR2 reads YNNKEL (reference sequence). Trimming stripped 6 bases from V and 7 bases from J, with 13 bases between. The CDR3 contains 14 residues. The CDR3 spells CASRPGYGNSPLHF. The CDR3 nucleotides read TGTGCCAGCAGGCCCGGGTACGGGAATTCACCCCTCCACTTT.

This clone showed up many times. The V call is TRBV6-4, the J call TRBJ2-1, with 7 bases aligning to TRBD2. The CDR3 contains 13 residues. Germline V gene data show CDR1 as MRHNA and CDR2 as SNTAGT. V dropped 4 bases and J dropped 9; count of bases not matched to a gene: 6. CDR3 amino acids: CASSGGLSSEQFF. The CDR3 DNA reads as TGTGCCAGCAGTGGGGGACTATCTTCTGAGCAGTTCTTC.

J is TRBJ2-7 and V is TRBV27; D not resolved. Germline CDR1 MNHEY, CDR2 SMNVEV (reference sequence). V was pared by 5 bases and J by 0 bases, with 8 bases between. The CDR3 covers 13 residues. The CDR3 region has the DNA TGTGCCAGCAGTGAGGTTGGCTCCTACGAGCAGTACTTC. Residues: CASSEVGSYEQYF.

The chain has TRBV4-3 and TRBJ2-7; D is unclear. V was cut by 0 bases and J by 0 bases, with 9 bases left in between. There are 15 residues in the CDR3. The germline V gene has CDR1 LGHNA and CDR2 YSLEER. The CDR3 spells CASSQDFHYSYEQYF. The CDR3 region has the DNA TGCGCCAGCAGCCAAGATTTTCACTACTCCTACGAGCAGTACTTC.

The V call is TRBV6-5, the J call TRBJ1-4; D is unresolved. The V end lost 6 bases, the J end lost 3 bases, and 14 bases lay between the germline ends. CDR1 is MNHEY, CDR2 SVGAGI, per germline. This CDR3 contains 15 residues. As DNA, the CDR3 is TGTGCCAGCAGCCCCCTGAGTCCCGCTAATGAAAAACTGTTTTTT. This codes for CASSPLSPANEKLFF.

J is TRBJ1-1 and V is TRBV19; D may be TRBD1 (5 bases). Trimming pared 3 bases from V and 0 bases from J, leaving 8 bases between. This CDR3 contains 14 residues. The germline V gene has CDR1 LNHDA and CDR2 SQIVND (reference sequence). This chain's CDR3 is CASSILGVNTEAFF. In DNA form, the CDR3 reads TGTGCCAGTAGTATTTTAGGGGTGAACACTGAAGCTTTCTTT.

This rearrangement joins TRBV6-5 to TRBJ2-7, with 7 bases that match TRBD2. V lost 7 bases to trimming and J lost 7 bases; unmatched junction nucleotides: 10. The germline CDR1 and CDR2 sequences are MNHEY and SVGAGI. The CDR3 runs 13 residues. The CDR3: CASISRGAGEQYF. CDR3 nucleotides: TGTGCCAGCATAAGTAGGGGAGCGGGAGAGCAGTACTTC.

J is TRBJ2-5 and V is TRBV19; TRBD2 aligns across 13 bases. V was pared by 5 bases and J by 5 bases, with 8 bases of the junction left unmatched. Per the germline V gene, CDR1 is LNHDA and CDR2 is SQIVND (reference sequence). There are 16 residues in the CDR3. CDR3 nucleotides: TGTGCCAGTAGTTCAAGGACTAGCGGGGGAAGGGAGACCCAGTACTTC. This codes for CASSSRTSGGRETQYF.

The CDR3 DNA follows: TGTGCCAGCAGTGTAAGGCTAGCGGGGAACAATGAGCAGTTCTTC. As protein: CASSVRLAGNNEQFF. V is TRBV6-4 and J is TRBJ2-1; 9 bases line up with TRBD2. The CDR3 runs 15 residues. Germline loops: CDR1 MRHNA, CDR2 SNTAGT. With V trimmed by 4 bases and J by 5 bases, 6 bases remained unmatched.

The genes are TRBV27 and TRBJ1-1; D is possibly TRBD1 (5 bases). With 8 bases removed from V and 3 bases from J, the gap between germline ends came to 13 bases. Germline lookup yields CDR1 MNHEY and CDR2 SMNVEV (reference sequence). The length of the CDR3 is 13 residues. CDR3 DNA: TGTGCCAGCCGCGTGGGGGAAGACACTGAAGCTTTCTTT. It codes for CASRVGEDTEAFF.

This chain joins TRBV4-2 and TRBJ1-6, with a tentative D call TRBD1 (6 bases). The V gene lost 3 bases and the J gene lost 9 bases, with 15 bases spanning the gap. Germline CDR1 is LGHNA and CDR2 is YNFKEQ. The CDR3 has 15 amino acids. CDR3 in amino acids: CASSQGGQPTSPLHF. The CDR3 region has the DNA TGTGCCAGCAGCCAGGGTGGACAGCCTACTTCACCCCTCCACTTT.

The J gene is TRBJ2-1, the V gene TRBV2; TRBD2 might be the D (6 bases). Trimming took 6 bases from V and 5 from J, leaving 11 bases between them. CDR1 SNHLY and CDR2 FYNNEI come from the germline V gene. The CDR3 runs 13 residues. The CDR3 region has the DNA TGTGCCAGCAGAGCCGGGAGAAACAATGAGCAGTTCTTC. Translating it yields CASRAGRNNEQFF.

The rearrangement joins TRBV15 to TRBJ1-5; D is possibly TRBD1 (6 bases). Trimming stripped 0 bases from V and 7 bases from J, with 16 bases between. The CDR3 extends over 16 amino acids. Looked up from germline, CDR1 is LNHNV and CDR2 is YYDKDF (reference sequence). The CDR3 loop is CATSRDHGGYLQPQHF. CDR3 DNA sequence: TGTGCCACCAGCAGAGATCATGGGGGCTATCTCCAGCCCCAGCATTTT.

V is TRBV19 and J is TRBJ1-1, with D possibly TRBD1 on 6 matching bases. Germline lookup yields CDR1 LNHDA and CDR2 SQIVND (reference sequence). The CDR3 sequence is 13 residues long. Trimming shortened V by 7 bases and J by 0 bases, and 9 bases separated the two germline ends. The CDR3 coding sequence is TGTGCCAGTATGGACAGATTGAACACTGAAGCTTTCTTT. Its translation: CASMDRLNTEAFF.

The V gene is TRBV6-6, the J gene TRBJ1-4; possibly TRBD1 for D (5 bases). The CDR3 covers 15 residues. Germline CDR1 MNHNY, CDR2 SVGAGI (reference sequence). V gave up 2 bases and J gave up 4 bases, with 11 bases separating them. The CDR3 protein is CASSYMQGRNEKLFF. In DNA, the CDR3 is TGTGCCAGCAGTTACATGCAGGGTCGTAATGAAAAACTGTTTTTT.

This chain links TRBV12-5 with TRBJ2-7; D is unresolved. Germline V CDR1 and CDR2: LGHNT, FRNRAP. With 3 bases removed from V and 6 bases from J, the gap between germline ends came to 9 bases. The CDR3 consists of 12 residues. In DNA form, the CDR3 reads TGTGCTAGTGGTTTAGGCAGAACCGAGCAGTACTTC. Its protein product is CASGLGRTEQYF.

This clone has just one count. The rearrangement joins TRBV6-5 to TRBJ1-2; 9 nucleotides line up with TRBD1. There are 15 residues in the CDR3. Germline values: CDR1 MNHEY, CDR2 SVGAGI. J was trimmed by 7 bases and V by 0 bases; bases with no gene match: 6. The CDR3 reads CASSYSTGGSGGYTF. Here the CDR3 DNA reads TGTGCCAGCAGTTACTCGACAGGGGGTTCGGGTGGCTACACCTTC.